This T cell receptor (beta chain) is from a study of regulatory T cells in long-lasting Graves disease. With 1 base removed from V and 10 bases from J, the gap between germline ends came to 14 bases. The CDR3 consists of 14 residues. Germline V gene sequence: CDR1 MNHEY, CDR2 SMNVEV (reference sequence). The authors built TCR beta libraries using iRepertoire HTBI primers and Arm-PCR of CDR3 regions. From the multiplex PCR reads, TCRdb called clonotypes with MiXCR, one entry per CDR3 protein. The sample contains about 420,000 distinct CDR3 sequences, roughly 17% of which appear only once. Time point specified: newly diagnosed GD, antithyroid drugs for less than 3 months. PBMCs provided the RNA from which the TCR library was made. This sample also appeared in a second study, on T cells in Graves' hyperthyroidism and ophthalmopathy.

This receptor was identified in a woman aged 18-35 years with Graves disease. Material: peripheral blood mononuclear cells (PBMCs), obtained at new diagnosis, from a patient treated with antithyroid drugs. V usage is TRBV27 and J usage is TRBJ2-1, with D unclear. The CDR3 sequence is CASSLLLGFGEQFF. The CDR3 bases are TGTGCCAGCAGTTTATTGTTGGGGTTTGGCGAGCAGTTCTTC.